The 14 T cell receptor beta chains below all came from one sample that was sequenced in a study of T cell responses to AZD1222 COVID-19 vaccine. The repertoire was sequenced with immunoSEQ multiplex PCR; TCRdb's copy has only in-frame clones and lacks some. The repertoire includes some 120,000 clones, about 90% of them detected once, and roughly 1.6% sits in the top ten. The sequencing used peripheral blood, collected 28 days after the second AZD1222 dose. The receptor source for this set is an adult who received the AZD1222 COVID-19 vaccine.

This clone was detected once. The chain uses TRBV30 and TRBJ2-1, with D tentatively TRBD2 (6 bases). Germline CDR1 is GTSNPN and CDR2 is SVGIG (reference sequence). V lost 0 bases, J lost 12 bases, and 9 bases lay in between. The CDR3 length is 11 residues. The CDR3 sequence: CAWSVGGTQFF. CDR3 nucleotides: TGTGCCTGGAGTGTTGGCGGGACGCAGTTCTTC.

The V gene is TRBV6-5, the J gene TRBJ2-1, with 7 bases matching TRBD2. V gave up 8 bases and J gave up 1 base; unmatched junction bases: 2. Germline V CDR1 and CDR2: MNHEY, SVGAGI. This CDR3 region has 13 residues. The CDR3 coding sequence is TGTGCCAGCGGGACTACATCCTACAATGAGCAGTTCTTC. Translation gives CASGTTSYNEQFF.

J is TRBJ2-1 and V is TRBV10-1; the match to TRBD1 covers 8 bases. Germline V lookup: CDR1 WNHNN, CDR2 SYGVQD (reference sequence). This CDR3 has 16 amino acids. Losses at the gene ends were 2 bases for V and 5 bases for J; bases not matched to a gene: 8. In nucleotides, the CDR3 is TGCGCCAGCAGTGAGCGCCGGACAGGGCTAAACAATGAGCAGTTCTTC. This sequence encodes CASSERRTGLNNEQFF.

For the CDR3, the DNA is TGTGCCAGCAGCCCGGGGTGGGGCCCAGGTCAGCCCCAGCATTTT. This gives the protein CASSPGWGPGQPQHF. The chain carries TRBV5-8 and TRBJ1-5; possibly TRBD1 for D (5 bases). Per germline, CDR1 SGHTS and CDR2 YDEGEE. The CDR3 length is 15 residues. V dropped 4 bases and J dropped 6 bases, with 17 bases sitting between them. Supplemented by reference TRBV5-8 and TRBJ1-5, the full variable domain reads EAGVTQSPTHLIKTRGQQATLRCSPISGHTSVYWYQQALGLGLQFLLWYDEGEERNRGNFPPRFSGRQFPNYSSELNVNALELEDSALYLCASSPGWGPGQPQHFGDGTRLSIL.

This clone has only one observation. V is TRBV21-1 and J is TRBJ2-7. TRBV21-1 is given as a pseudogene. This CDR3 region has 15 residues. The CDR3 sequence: CASSKAGGRTYEQYF. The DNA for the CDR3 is TGTGCCAGCAGCAAAGCGGGGGGCCGAACCTACGAGCAGTACTTC.

CDR3 loop: CASSYGDRDSYEQYF. DNA for the CDR3: TGTGCCAGCAGTTACGGGGACAGGGATTCCTACGAGCAGTACTTC. The chain carries TRBV6-2 or TRBV6-3 and TRBJ2-7; 9 bases are shared with TRBD1. Germline CDR1 reads MNHEY; CDR2 reads SVGEGT. CDR3 length: 15 residues. V was clipped by 2 bases and J by 1 base; unmatched bases: 3.

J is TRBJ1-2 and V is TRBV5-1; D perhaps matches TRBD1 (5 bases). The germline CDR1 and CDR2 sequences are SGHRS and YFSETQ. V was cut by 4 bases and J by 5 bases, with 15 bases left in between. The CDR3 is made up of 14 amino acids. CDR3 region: CASSLSRVEYGYTF. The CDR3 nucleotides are TGCGCCAGCAGCCTCAGCAGGGTTGAATATGGCTACACCTTC.

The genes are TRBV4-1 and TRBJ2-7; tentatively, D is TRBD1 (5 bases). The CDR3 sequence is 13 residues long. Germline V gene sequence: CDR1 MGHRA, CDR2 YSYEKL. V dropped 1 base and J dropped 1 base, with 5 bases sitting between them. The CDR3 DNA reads TGCGCCAGCAGCCAAGGGACATCCTACGAGCAGTACTTC. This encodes CASSQGTSYEQYF.

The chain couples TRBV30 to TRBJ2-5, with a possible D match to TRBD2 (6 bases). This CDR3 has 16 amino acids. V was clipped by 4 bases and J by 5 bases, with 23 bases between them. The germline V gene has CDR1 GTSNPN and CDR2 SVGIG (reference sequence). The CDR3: CAWIAVGTSPGETQYF. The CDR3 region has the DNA TGTGCCTGGATCGCGGTCGGGACTTCCCCTGGGGAGACCCAGTACTTC.

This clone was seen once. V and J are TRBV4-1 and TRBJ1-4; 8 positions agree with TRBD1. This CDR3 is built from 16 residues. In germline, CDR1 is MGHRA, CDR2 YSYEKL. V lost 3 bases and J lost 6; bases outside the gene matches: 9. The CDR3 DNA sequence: TGCGCCAGCAGCCACCTGCAGGGGGCGGGAGATGAAAAACTGTTTTTT. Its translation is CASSHLQGAGDEKLFF.

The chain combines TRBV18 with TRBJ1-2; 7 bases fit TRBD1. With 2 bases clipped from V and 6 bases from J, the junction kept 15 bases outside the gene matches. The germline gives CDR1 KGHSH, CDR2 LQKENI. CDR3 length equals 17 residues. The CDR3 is CASSPFLSGQQPNGYTF. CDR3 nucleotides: TGTGCCAGCTCACCATTCCTTTCGGGACAGCAACCTAATGGCTACACCTTC.

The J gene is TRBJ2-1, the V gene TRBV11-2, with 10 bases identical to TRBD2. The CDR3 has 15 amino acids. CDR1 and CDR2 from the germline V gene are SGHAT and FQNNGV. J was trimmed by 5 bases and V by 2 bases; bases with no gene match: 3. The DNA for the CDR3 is TGTGCCAGCAGCTTATTACTAGCGGGGCACAATGAGCAGTTCTTC. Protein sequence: CASSLLLAGHNEQFF.

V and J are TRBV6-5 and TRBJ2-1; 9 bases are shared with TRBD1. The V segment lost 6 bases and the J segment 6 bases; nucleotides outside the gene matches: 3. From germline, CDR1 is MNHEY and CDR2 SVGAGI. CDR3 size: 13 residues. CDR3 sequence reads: CASRQGQGNEQFF. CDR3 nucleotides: TGTGCCAGCAGGCAGGGACAGGGCAATGAGCAGTTCTTC.

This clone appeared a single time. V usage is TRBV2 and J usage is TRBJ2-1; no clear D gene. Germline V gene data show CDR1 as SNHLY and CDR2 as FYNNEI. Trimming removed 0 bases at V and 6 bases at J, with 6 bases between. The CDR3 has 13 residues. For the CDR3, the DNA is TGTGCCAGCAGTGAAGCGCTCCCCAATGAGCAGTTCTTC. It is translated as CASSEALPNEQFF.